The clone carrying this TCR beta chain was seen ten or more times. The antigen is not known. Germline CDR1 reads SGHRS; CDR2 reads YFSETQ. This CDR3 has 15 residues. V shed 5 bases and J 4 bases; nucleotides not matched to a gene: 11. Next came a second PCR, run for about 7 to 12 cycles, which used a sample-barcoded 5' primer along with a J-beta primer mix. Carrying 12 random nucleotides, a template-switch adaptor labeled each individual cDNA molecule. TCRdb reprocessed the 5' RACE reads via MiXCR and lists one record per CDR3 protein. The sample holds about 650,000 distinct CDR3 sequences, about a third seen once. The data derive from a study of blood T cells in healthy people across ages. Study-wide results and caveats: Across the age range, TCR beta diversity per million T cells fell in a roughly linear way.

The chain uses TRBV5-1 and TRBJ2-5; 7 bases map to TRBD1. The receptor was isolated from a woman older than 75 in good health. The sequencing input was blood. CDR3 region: CASRWIATGVETQYF. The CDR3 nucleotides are TGCGCCAGCAGGTGGATCGCTACAGGGGTAGAGACCCAGTACTTC.